This TCR beta chain was sequenced during a study of early T cells in non-severe SARS-CoV-2 infection. About the study: Chains stayed unpaired after sequencing of bulk RNA from unsorted whole blood. Study results and limitations: Matching with VDJdb favored anti-spike CD8 responses (missing private and CD4 specificities).

V lost 6 bases, J lost 5 bases, and 10 bases stayed unmatched. Looked up from germline, CDR1 is SGHKS and CDR2 is YYEKEE (reference sequence). The CDR3 loop spans 15 amino acids. Individual cDNA molecules were tagged with unique molecular identifiers. A single record per CDR3 protein comes from TCRdb applying MiXCR to the 5' RACE reads. Here the sample spans 75,000 to 95,000 distinct CDR3 sequences, approximately 17% being singletons. A word on this clonotype: Its antigen is still unknown.

Sequenced here: whole blood, sampled at baseline. The chain uses TRBV5-5 and TRBJ1-4; 7 bases line up with TRBD1. The receptor was derived from an adult who was a healthcare worker with PCR-confirmed SARS-CoV-2 infection or an uninfected control (not recorded which). DNA of the CDR3: TGTGCCAGCACCCCCCTATCACAGGGGAATGAAAAACTGTTTTTT. It is translated as CASTPLSQGNEKLFF. The full variable domain, in which reference TRBV5-5 and TRBJ1-4 provide the parts outside the CDR3, is DAGVTQSPTHLIKTRGQQVTLRCSPISGHKSVSWYQQVLGQGPQFIFQYYEKEERGRGNFPDRFSARQFPNYSSELNVNALLLGDSALYLCASTPLSQGNEKLFFGSGTQLSVL.